Listed below are T cell receptor beta chains from one sample, sequenced in a study of shared clonotypes between healthy human individuals. The method was immunoSEQ multiplex PCR; TCRdb's version includes in-frame clones alone and lacks a portion of them. The repertoire holds under 1,100,000 clones, with 65% to 80% as singletons. Sequenced input: memory CD4+ T cells sorted from blood. The receptors shown here come from a man aged 18 to 29 in good health. Each CDR3 is given with its conserved first and last residue. The D gene is left open where the match is weak. Size is omitted from some rows. Given values are once, few, many or a class for expanded clones.

J: TRBJ2-1; size: once; V: TRBV2; D: TRBD2; CDR3: CASRKTSGPPGDEQFF; DNA: TGTGCCAGCAGGAAGACTAGCGGACCTCCGGGCGATGAGCAGTTCTTC
J: TRBJ1-2; size: -; V: TRBV6-4; D: -; CDR3: CASRPSGDLGYGYTF; DNA: TGTGCCAGCAGACCGAGTGGGGATTTGGGCTATGGCTACACCTTC
J: TRBJ1-2; size: once; V: TRBV9; D: TRBD1; CDR3: CASSPLGDSLSGYTF; DNA: TGTGCCAGCAGCCCCCTCGGGGACAGCCTAAGTGGCTACACCTTC
J: TRBJ2-3; size: few; V: TRBV30; D: TRBD2; CDR3: CAWSYAVAGLSDTQYF; DNA: TGTGCCTGGAGTTACGCAGTAGCGGGACTTTCGGATACGCAGTATTTT
J: TRBJ1-2; size: -; V: TRBV9; D: -; CDR3: CASSTGPTQGYTF; DNA: TGTGCCAGCAGCACGGGACCGACTCAGGGCTACACCTTC
J: TRBJ1-1; size: -; V: TRBV19; D: -; CDR3: CASGGTMGSAFF; DNA: TGTGCCAGTGGGGGGACAATGGGGTCGGCTTTCTTT
J: TRBJ2-6; size: -; V: TRBV7-3; D: -; CDR3: CASSPAGPYSGANVLTF; DNA: TGTGCCAGCAGCCCGGCGGGTCCTTACTCTGGGGCCAACGTCCTGACTTTC
J: TRBJ1-5; size: -; V: TRBV7-8; D: -; CDR3: CASSLNDNNQPQHF; DNA: TGTGCCAGCAGCTTAAACGACAACAATCAGCCCCAGCATTTT
J: TRBJ1-6; size: -; V: TRBV28; D: TRBD1; CDR3: CASSPGQGRSPLHF; DNA: TGTGCCAGCAGCCCGGGACAGGGCCGATCACCCCTCCACTTT
J: TRBJ1-6; size: -; V: TRBV7-2; D: TRBD1; CDR3: CASSLVQGSLSSPLHF; DNA: TGTGCCAGCAGCTTAGTACAGGGGAGCTTGAGTTCACCCCTCCACTTT
J: TRBJ2-3; size: once; V: TRBV9; D: -; CDR3: CASSVAFAAGTDTQYF; DNA: TGTGCCAGCAGCGTAGCGTTTGCTGCTGGCACAGATACGCAGTATTTT
J: TRBJ1-6; size: few; V: TRBV7-2; D: -; CDR3: CASSLAGTDYSPLHF; DNA: TGTGCCAGCAGCTTAGCCGGGACGGATTATTCACCCCTCCACTTT
J: TRBJ2-7; size: -; V: TRBV7-2; D: -; CDR3: CASSLGLRSRGYEQYF; DNA: TGTGCCAGCAGCTTAGGGTTGCGGAGTAGGGGCTACGAGCAGTACTTC
J: TRBJ2-5; size: once; V: TRBV2; D: -; CDR3: CASSKGRQQETQYF; DNA: TGTGCCAGCAGTAAGGGTCGACAGCAAGAGACCCAGTACTTC
J: TRBJ1-5; size: -; V: TRBV10-2; D: -; CDR3: CASSYSSNQPQHF; DNA: TGCGCCAGCAGTTACAGTAGCAATCAGCCCCAGCATTTT
J: TRBJ1-4; size: once; V: TRBV9; D: -; CDR3: CASSAQGNGEKLFF; DNA: TGTGCCAGCAGTGCACAGGGTAACGGTGAAAAACTGTTTTTT
J: TRBJ2-3; size: once; V: TRBV7-6; D: -; CDR3: CASSPDTSTDTQYF; DNA: TGTGCCAGCAGCCCGGATACTAGCACAGATACGCAGTATTTT
J: TRBJ2-2; size: -; V: TRBV6-1; D: -; CDR3: CASSVHMGSAGELFF; DNA: TGTGCCAGCAGTGTTCACATGGGAAGTGCCGGGGAGCTGTTTTTT
J: TRBJ1-5; size: -; V: TRBV30; D: -; CDR3: CAWSVGTPNQPQHF; DNA: TGTGCCTGGAGTGTGGGGACCCCCAATCAGCCCCAGCATTTT
J: TRBJ1-4; size: -; V: TRBV7-9; D: TRBD1; CDR3: CASSLGGGGEKLFF; DNA: TGTGCCAGCAGCCTGGGAGGGGGCGGTGAAAAACTGTTTTTT
J: TRBJ1-6; size: -; V: TRBV30; D: -; CDR3: CAQRGSRNSPLHF; DNA: TGTGCCCAGCGGGGCTCTCGAAATTCACCCCTCCACTTT
J: TRBJ1-4; size: few; V: TRBV5-1; D: -; CDR3: CASSFQGTNEKLFF; DNA: TGCGCCAGCAGCTTCCAGGGGACTAATGAAAAACTGTTTTTT
J: TRBJ1-5; size: -; V: TRBV5-1; D: -; CDR3: CASSQGLRQPQHF; DNA: TGCGCCAGCAGCCAAGGGTTGCGTCAGCCCCAGCATTTT
J: TRBJ2-3; size: -; V: TRBV7-8; D: -; CDR3: CASSLVVATQYF; DNA: TGTGCCAGCAGCTTAGTAGTTGCTACGCAGTATTTT
J: TRBJ2-6; size: -; V: TRBV15; D: -; CDR3: CATNPETASGANVLTF; DNA: TGTGCCACCAACCCGGAGACGGCCTCTGGGGCCAACGTCCTGACTTTC
J: TRBJ2-5; size: -; V: TRBV10-3; D: TRBD1; CDR3: CASSLGGALETQYF; DNA: TGTGCCAGCTCACTAGGGGGCGCATTAGAGACCCAGTACTTC
J: TRBJ2-5; size: -; V: TRBV6-1; D: -; CDR3: CASSKDSAGLWRAQYF; DNA: TGTGCCAGCAGTAAAGATTCCGCCGGGCTCTGGCGGGCCCAGTACTTC
J: TRBJ2-7; size: -; V: TRBV29-1; D: -; CDR3: CSVYPTSRGSSYEQYF; DNA: TGCAGCGTTTATCCGACTAGTCGAGGCAGCTCCTACGAGCAGTACTTC
J: TRBJ2-7; size: -; V: TRBV30; D: TRBD2; CDR3: CAWSVRAGRGTYEQYF; DNA: TGTGCCTGGAGTGTACGGGCAGGGAGGGGAACCTACGAGCAGTACTTC
J: TRBJ1-1; size: -; V: TRBV7-2; D: -; CDR3: CASSPDVNTEAFF; DNA: TGTGCCAGCAGCCCGGACGTGAACACTGAAGCTTTCTTT
J: TRBJ1-2; size: once; V: TRBV29-1; D: -; CDR3: CSVGQGTYGYTF; DNA: TGCAGCGTGGGTCAGGGGACCTATGGCTACACCTTC
J: TRBJ2-1; size: -; V: TRBV5-1; D: TRBD2; CDR3: CASSFLAGGPPGNEQFF; DNA: TGCGCCAGCAGCTTTCTAGCGGGGGGGCCCCCAGGCAATGAGCAGTTCTTC
J: TRBJ2-7; size: -; V: TRBV11-3; D: -; CDR3: CASSLGRGPGLNSYEQYF; DNA: TGTGCCAGCAGCCTAGGTAGGGGCCCTGGTTTGAACTCCTACGAGCAGTACTTC
J: TRBJ2-3; size: -; V: TRBV18; D: TRBD2; CDR3: CASSYGTSGTDTQYF; DNA: TGTGCCAGCTCATACGGGACTAGCGGGACAGATACGCAGTATTTT
J: TRBJ1-2; size: -; V: TRBV5-4; D: TRBD1; CDR3: CASTGTGAGGYTF; DNA: TGTGCCAGCACTGGGACAGGGGCAGGTGGCTACACCTTC
J: TRBJ1-1; size: -; V: TRBV4-3; D: -; CDR3: CASSQVGTSNTEAFF; DNA: TGCGCCAGCAGCCAAGTCGGGACGTCGAACACTGAAGCTTTCTTT
J: TRBJ2-1; size: few; V: TRBV5-1; D: TRBD2; CDR3: CASSLASGGNYNEQFF; DNA: TGCGCCAGCAGCTTGGCTAGCGGGGGGAACTACAATGAGCAGTTCTTC
J: TRBJ1-5; size: few; V: TRBV6-4; D: -; CDR3: CAIKGRARGNQPQHF; DNA: TGTGCTATCAAGGGCAGGGCCAGGGGCAATCAGCCCCAGCATTTT
J: TRBJ2-1; size: -; V: TRBV9; D: TRBD2; CDR3: CASSTRPSLAGINEQFF; DNA: TGTGCCAGCAGTACCAGGCCTTCACTAGCGGGAATCAATGAGCAGTTCTTC
J: TRBJ2-3; size: -; V: TRBV5-4; D: TRBD2; CDR3: CASTLKRESSTDTQYF; DNA: TGTGCCAGCACCCTTAAGCGGGAATCTAGCACAGATACGCAGTATTTT
J: TRBJ2-3; size: -; V: TRBV13; D: -; CDR3: CASSFRVLTDTQYF; DNA: TGTGCCAGCAGCTTTAGGGTGCTCACAGATACGCAGTATTTT
J: TRBJ2-5; size: -; V: TRBV5-1; D: -; CDR3: CASSLVPDQETQYF; DNA: TGCGCCAGCAGCTTGGTGCCGGACCAAGAGACCCAGTACTTC
J: TRBJ1-1; size: -; V: TRBV19; D: -; CDR3: CASSRGTPVGAFF; DNA: TGTGCCAGTAGCCGAGGGACTCCGGTCGGGGCTTTCTTT
J: TRBJ2-7; size: many; V: TRBV2; D: -; CDR3: CASSVDSFSYEQYF; DNA: TGTGCCAGCAGTGTGGACAGCTTCTCCTACGAGCAGTACTTC
J: TRBJ1-6; size: few; V: TRBV7-2; D: -; CDR3: CASTGGRGESPLHF; DNA: TGTGCCAGCACCGGAGGGAGAGGGGAGTCGCCCCTCCACTTT
J: TRBJ1-6; size: -; V: TRBV6-1; D: -; CDR3: CASSLQNFNSPLHF; DNA: TGTGCCAGCAGTCTACAGAACTTCAATTCACCCCTCCACTTT
J: TRBJ2-7; size: -; V: TRBV14; D: TRBD2; CDR3: CASSPLAGASYEQYF; DNA: TGTGCCAGCAGCCCACTAGCGGGGGCCTCCTACGAGCAGTACTTC
J: TRBJ2-3; size: -; V: TRBV10-1; D: -; CDR3: CASSTGTSTDTQYF; DNA: TGCGCCAGCAGCACCGGGACTAGCACAGATACGCAGTATTTT
J: TRBJ2-5; size: -; V: TRBV14; D: -; CDR3: CASSQALGKTQYF; DNA: TGTGCCAGCAGCCAGGCCCTAGGGAAGACCCAGTACTTC
J: TRBJ2-2; size: few; V: TRBV5-5; D: -; CDR3: CASSFYRDQSTGELFF; DNA: TGTGCCAGCAGCTTCTACAGGGATCAGAGCACCGGGGAGCTGTTTTTT
J: TRBJ2-4; size: -; V: TRBV6-4; D: -; CDR3: CASSDLSSGPRRTLAKNIQYF; DNA: TGTGCCAGCAGTGACCTCTCGTCAGGCCCCAGAAGGACTCTAGCCAAAAACATTCAGTACTTC
J: TRBJ2-2; size: -; V: TRBV7-9; D: TRBD2; CDR3: CASSSRAGGTGELFF; DNA: TGTGCCAGCAGCTCACGAGCGGGGGGCACCGGGGAGCTGTTTTTT
J: TRBJ2-1; size: -; V: TRBV7-3; D: TRBD2; CDR3: CASSLTRGDYNEQFF; DNA: TGTGCCAGCAGCCTCACGCGGGGGGATTACAATGAGCAGTTCTTC
J: TRBJ1-5; size: -; V: TRBV7-8; D: TRBD1; CDR3: CASSSRPAVPTGTGKDQPQHF; DNA: TGTGCCAGCAGCTCACGCCCCGCCGTTCCCACCGGGACAGGGAAGGATCAGCCCCAGCATTTT
J: TRBJ2-3; size: once; V: TRBV20-1; D: -; CDR3: CSARNGDTQYF; DNA: TGCAGTGCCCGGAATGGAGATACGCAGTATTTT